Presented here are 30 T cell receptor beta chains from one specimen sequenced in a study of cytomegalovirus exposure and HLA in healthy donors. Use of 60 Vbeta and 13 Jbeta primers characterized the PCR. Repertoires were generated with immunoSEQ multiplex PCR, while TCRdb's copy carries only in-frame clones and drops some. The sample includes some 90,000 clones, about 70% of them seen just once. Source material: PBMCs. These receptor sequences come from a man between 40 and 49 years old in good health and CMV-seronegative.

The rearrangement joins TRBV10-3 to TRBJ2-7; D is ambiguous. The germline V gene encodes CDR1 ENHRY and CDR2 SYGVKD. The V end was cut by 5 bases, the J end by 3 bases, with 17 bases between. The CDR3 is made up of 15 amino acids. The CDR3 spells CAISPQNPPLYEQYF. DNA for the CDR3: TGTGCCATCAGTCCTCAGAATCCCCCCCTCTACGAGCAGTACTTC.

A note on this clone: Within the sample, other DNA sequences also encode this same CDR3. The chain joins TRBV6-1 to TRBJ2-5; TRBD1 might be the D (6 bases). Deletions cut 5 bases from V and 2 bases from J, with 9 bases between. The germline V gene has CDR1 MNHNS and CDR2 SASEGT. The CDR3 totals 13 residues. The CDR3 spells CASSRTVQETQYF. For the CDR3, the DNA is TGTGCCAGCAGTAGGACAGTTCAAGAGACCCAGTACTTC.

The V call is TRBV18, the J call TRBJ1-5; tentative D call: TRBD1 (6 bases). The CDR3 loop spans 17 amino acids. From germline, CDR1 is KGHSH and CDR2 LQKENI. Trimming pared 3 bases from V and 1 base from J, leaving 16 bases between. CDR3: CASSPAKAGTSNQPQHF. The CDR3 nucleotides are TGTGCCAGCTCACCCGCGAAGGCAGGGACAAGCAATCAGCCCCAGCATTTT.

The CDR3 bases are TGTGCCAGCAGTTCTGGCAGGGGCTATGGCTACACCTTC. Translation: CASSSGRGYGYTF. The V call is TRBV28, the J call TRBJ1-2; possible D gene TRBD1, 6 bases. This CDR3 contains 13 residues. Looked up from germline, CDR1 is MDHEN and CDR2 is SYDVKM. Between the trimmed V and J ends, which lost 4 bases and 4 bases, there was a span of 10 bases.

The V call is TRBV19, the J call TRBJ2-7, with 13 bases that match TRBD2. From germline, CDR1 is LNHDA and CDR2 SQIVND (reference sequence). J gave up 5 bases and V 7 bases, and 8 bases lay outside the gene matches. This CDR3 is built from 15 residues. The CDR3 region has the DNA TGTGCCAGTACCCGAACTAGCGGGGGGGCTCACGAGCAGTACTTC. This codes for CASTRTSGGAHEQYF.

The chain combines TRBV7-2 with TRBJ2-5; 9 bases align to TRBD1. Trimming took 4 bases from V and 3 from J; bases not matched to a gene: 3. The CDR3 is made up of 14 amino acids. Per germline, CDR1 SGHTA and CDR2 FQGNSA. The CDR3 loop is CASSWTGEEETQYF. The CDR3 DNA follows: TGTGCCAGCAGCTGGACAGGGGAGGAAGAGACCCAGTACTTC. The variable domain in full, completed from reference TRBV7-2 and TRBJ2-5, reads GAGVSQSPSNKVTEKGKDVELRCDPISGHTALYWYRQSLGQGLEFLIYFQGNSAPDKSGLPSDRFSAERTGGSVSTLTIQRTQQEDSAVYLCASSWTGEEETQYFGPGTRLLVL.

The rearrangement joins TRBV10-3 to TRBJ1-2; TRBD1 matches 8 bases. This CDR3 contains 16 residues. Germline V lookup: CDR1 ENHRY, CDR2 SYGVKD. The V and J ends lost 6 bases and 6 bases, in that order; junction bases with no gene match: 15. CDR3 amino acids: CAIRSLTRGHLDGYTF. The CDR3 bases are TGTGCCATCAGGAGCCTAACCAGGGGGCATCTGGATGGCTACACCTTC.

CDR3 sequence: CASSVGPGRVPMGKNIQYF. For the CDR3, the DNA is TGTGCCAGCAGCGTAGGCCCAGGGAGGGTACCTATGGGCAAAAACATTCAGTACTTC. The chain is built from TRBV9 and TRBJ2-4; 7 bases map to TRBD2. The V and J ends lost 0 bases and 3 bases, in that order; junction bases with no gene match: 15. Germline-derived CDR1 and CDR2 are SGDLS and YYNGEE. There are 19 residues in the CDR3.

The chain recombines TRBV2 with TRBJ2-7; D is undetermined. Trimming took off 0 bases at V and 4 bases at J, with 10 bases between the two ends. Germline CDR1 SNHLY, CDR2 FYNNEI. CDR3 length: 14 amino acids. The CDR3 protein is CASSEAVARYEQYF. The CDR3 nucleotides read TGTGCCAGCAGTGAAGCAGTAGCACGGTACGAGCAGTACTTC.

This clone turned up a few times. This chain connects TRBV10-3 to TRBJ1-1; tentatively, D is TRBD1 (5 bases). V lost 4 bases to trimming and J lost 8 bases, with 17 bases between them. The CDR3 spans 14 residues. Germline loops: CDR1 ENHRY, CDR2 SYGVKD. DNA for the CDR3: TGTGCCATCAGTGGGAGGGGCGGGGGTAGCGAAGCTTTCTTT. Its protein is CAISGRGGGSEAFF.

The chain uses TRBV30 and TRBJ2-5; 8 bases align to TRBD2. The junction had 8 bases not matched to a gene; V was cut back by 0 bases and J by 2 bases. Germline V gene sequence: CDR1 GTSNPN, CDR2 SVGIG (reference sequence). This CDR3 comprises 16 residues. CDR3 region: CAWSVPPGLGQETQYF. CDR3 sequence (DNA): TGTGCCTGGAGTGTCCCACCGGGACTAGGGCAAGAGACCCAGTACTTC.

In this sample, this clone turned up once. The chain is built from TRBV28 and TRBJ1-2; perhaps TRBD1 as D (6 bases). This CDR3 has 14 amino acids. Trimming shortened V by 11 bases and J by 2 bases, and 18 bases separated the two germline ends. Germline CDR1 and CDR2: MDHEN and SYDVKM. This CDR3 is CAGTGAGANYGYTF. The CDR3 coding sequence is TGTGCCGGTACGGGGGCGGGGGCCAACTATGGCTACACCTTC.

The CDR3 sequence is CASTGTVSNEKLFF. The CDR3 DNA sequence: TGTGCCAGTACCGGGACAGTATCTAATGAAAAACTGTTTTTT. This chain joins TRBV19 and TRBJ1-4, with 7 positions matching TRBD1. J gave up 3 bases and V 7 bases, and 5 bases lay outside the gene matches. This CDR3 region has 14 residues. Germline CDR1 and CDR2: LNHDA and SQIVND (reference sequence). The full variable domain, with the rest looked up from reference TRBV19 and TRBJ1-4, is DGGITQSPKYLFRKEGQNVTLSCEQNLNHDAMYWYRQDPGQGLRLIYYSQIVNDFQKGDIAEGYSVSREKKESFPLTVTSAQKNPTAFYLCASTGTVSNEKLFFGSGTQLSVL.

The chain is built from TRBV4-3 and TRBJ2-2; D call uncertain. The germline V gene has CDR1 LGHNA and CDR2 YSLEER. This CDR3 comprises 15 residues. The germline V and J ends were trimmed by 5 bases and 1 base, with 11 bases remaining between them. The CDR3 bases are TGCGCCAGCAGCTCGAGTCGTCTGAACACCGGGGAGCTGTTTTTT. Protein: CASSSSRLNTGELFF.

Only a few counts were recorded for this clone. CDR3 in amino acids: CASSKPGTGADEQFF. The CDR3 DNA reads TGTGCCAGCAGTAAACCCGGGACAGGGGCCGATGAGCAGTTCTTC. The genes are TRBV2 and TRBJ2-1; 10 bases map to TRBD1. From germline, CDR1 is SNHLY and CDR2 FYNNEI. The CDR3 is 15 residues long. The V segment lost 5 bases and the J segment 8 bases; nucleotides outside the gene matches: 9.

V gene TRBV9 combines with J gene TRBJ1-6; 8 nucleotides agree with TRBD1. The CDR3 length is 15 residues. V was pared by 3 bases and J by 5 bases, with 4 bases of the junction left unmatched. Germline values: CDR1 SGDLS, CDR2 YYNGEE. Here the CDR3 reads CASSAPGGHNSPLHF. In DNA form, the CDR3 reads TGTGCCAGCAGCGCCCCAGGGGGCCATAATTCACCCCTCCACTTT.

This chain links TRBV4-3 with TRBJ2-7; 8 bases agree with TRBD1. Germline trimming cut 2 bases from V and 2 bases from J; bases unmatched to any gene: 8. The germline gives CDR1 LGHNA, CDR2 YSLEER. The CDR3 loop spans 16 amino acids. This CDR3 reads CASSQQQGVLAYEQYF. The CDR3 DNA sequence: TGCGCCAGCAGCCAACAACAGGGGGTATTAGCCTACGAGCAGTACTTC.

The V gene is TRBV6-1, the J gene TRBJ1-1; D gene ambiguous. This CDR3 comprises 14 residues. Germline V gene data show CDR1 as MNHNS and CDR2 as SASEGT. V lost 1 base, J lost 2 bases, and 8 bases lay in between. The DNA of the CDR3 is TGTGCCAGCAGTGAAGGCTGGAGTAACACTGAAGCTTTCTTT. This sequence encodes CASSEGWSNTEAFF.

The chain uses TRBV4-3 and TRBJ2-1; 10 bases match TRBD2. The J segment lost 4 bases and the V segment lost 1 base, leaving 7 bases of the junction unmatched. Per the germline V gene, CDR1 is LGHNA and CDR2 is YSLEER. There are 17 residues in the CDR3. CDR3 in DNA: TGCGCCAGCAGCCAAGCGTACGTAGCGGGGGGTTACAATGAGCAGTTCTTC. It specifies CASSQAYVAGGYNEQFF.

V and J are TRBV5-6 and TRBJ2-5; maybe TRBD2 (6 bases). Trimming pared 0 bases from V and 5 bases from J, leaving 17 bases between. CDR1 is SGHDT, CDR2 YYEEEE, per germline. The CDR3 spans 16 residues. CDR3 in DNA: TGTGCCAGCAGCTTGGGCTCAACTCACCGGGGGGAGACCCAGTACTTC. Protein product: CASSLGSTHRGETQYF.

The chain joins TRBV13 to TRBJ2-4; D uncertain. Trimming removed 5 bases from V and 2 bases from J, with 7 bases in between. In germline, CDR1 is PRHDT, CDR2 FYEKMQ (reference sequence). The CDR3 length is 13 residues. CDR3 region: CASSPIPKNIQYF. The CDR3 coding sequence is TGTGCCAGCAGCCCTATCCCCAAAAACATTCAGTACTTC.

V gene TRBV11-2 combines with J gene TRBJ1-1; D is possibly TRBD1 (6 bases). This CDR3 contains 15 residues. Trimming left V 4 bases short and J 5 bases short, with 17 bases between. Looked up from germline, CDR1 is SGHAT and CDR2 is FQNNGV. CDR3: CASSSLLGGRTEAFF. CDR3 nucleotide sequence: TGTGCCAGCAGCTCCCTTTTAGGGGGAAGGACTGAAGCTTTCTTT.

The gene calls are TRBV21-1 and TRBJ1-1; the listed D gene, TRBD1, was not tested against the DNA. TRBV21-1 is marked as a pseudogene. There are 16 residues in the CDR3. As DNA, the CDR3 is TGTGCCAGCAGCAAAGAGCGAAGGGGCTCGGACACTGAAGCTTTCTTT. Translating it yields CASSKERRGSDTEAFF.

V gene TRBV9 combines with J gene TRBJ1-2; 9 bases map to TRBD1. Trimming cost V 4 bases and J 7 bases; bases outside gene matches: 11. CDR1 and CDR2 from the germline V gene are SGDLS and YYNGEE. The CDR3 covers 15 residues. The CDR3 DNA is TGTGCCAGCAGCTCCATAAGCACAGGGGGCTGTGGCTACACCTTC. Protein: CASSSISTGGCGYTF. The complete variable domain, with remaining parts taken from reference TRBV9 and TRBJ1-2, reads DSGVTQTPKHLITATGQRVTLRCSPRSGDLSVYWYQQSLDQGLQFLIQYYNGEERAKGNILERFSAQQFPDLHSELNLSSLELGDSALYFCASSSISTGGCGYTFGSGTRLTVV.

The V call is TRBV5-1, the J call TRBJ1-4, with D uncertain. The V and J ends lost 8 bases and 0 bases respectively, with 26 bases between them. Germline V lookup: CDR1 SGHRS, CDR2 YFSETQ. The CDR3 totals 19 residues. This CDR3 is CASRQDPGVPVATNEKLFF. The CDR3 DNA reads TGCGCCAGTAGACAAGACCCAGGCGTTCCGGTAGCAACTAATGAAAAACTGTTTTTT.

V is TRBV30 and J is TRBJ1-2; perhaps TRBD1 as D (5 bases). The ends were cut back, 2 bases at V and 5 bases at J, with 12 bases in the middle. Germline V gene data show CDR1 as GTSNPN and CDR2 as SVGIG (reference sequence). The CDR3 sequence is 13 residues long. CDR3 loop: CAWSIGVIYGYTF. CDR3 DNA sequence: TGTGCCTGGAGTATAGGGGTAATTTATGGCTACACCTTC.

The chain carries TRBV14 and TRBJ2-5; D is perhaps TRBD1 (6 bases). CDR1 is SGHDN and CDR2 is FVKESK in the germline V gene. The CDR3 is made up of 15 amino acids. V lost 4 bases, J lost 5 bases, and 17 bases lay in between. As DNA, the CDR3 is TGTGCCAGCAGCCGAGGACAGAAAGACCGGGAGACCCAGTACTTC. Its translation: CASSRGQKDRETQYF.

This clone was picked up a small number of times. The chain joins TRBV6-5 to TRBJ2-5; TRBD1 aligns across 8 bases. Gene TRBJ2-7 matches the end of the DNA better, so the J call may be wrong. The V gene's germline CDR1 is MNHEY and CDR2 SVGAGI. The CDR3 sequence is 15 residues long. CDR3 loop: CASSYSPGQGGEQYF. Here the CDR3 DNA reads TGTGCCAGCAGTTACTCGCCCGGACAGGGAGGCGAGCAGTACTTC.

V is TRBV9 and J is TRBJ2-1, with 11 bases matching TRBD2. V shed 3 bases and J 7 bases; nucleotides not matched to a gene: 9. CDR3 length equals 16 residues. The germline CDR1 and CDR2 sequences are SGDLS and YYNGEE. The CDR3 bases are TGTGCCAGCAGCGGGAGGTTAGCGGGGGGGCCGAATGAGCAGTTCTTC. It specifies CASSGRLAGGPNEQFF.

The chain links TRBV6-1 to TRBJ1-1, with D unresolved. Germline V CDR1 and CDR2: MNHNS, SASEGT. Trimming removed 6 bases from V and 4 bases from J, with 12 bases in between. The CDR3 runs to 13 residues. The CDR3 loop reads CASSGVVSTEAFF. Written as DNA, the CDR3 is TGTGCCAGCAGCGGGGTGGTGAGCACTGAAGCTTTCTTT.